This T cell receptor beta chain was identified in a study of cytomegalovirus exposure and HLA in healthy donors. Background on the study: Among the 300 to 450 genotyped donors, just over 80% were placed in the Caucasian-associated ancestry cluster.

Trimming pared 3 bases from V and 3 bases from J, leaving 8 bases between. The CDR3 loop spans 13 amino acids. Germline V gene data show CDR1 as MDHEN and CDR2 as SYDVKM. Both 60 Vbeta primers and 13 Jbeta primers went into the PCR. TCRdb's table, derived via immunoSEQ multiplex PCR, lists solely in-frame clones and lacks some. The repertoire holds under 300,000 clones, approximately 84% seen once, with 1.5% to 2.5% in the top ten. The V and J genes are TRBV28 and TRBJ1-2; no clear D. The TCR was taken from a woman aged 40 to 55 in good health and CMV-seropositive. Source material: PBMCs. The CDR3 nucleotides read TGTGCCAGCAGTTTCCCTCCGGACTATGGCTACACCTTC. Protein product: CASSFPPDYGYTF.